This T cell receptor beta chain was sequenced in a study of beta chain features in type 1 diabetes (dated by TCRdb to 2017 to 2018). Regarding the complete study: No differences in mean age, gender distribution, total cell number or subset yield were found between patients and healthy donors. Whereas all 30 or so donors provided naive and central memory subsets, regulatory and stem cell-like memory subsets were isolated from just 8 patients and about eight healthy donors. In the study, recently diagnosed type 1 diabetes patients and matched healthy donors were compared on the TCRB repertoires of their sorted circulating CD4+ T cell subsets. A total of some 100,000,000 sorted cells were examined across all samples, and a strong correlation was observed between cell number per subset and RNA yield. On the study overall, not on this receptor specifically: Naive, central memory and regulatory TCRB repertoires appeared more similar among patients than among healthy donors. Shorter templates might have been favored by PCR, but patient and control samples were amplified and corrected together, so both groups would have been affected equally by any skew. Patients with type 1 diabetes made fewer insertions and deleted more nucleotides at VDJ recombination sites, implying thymic rearrangement abnormalities. In all four CD4+ subsets, TCRB CDR3 length was moderately but significantly shorter in type 1 diabetes patients. Because the HLA sub-analyses included only small numbers of individuals, any influence of HLA type on TCRB rearrangement was left unresolved. Sequencing cDNA rather than genomic DNA could over-represent highly expressing activated cells, although activation and CD3 levels did not differ between groups.

Remarks on this clone: No cognate antigen has been identified for it. It has no much larger one-base neighbor in the sample; base qualities were not kept.

A single peripheral blood draw of about 116 mL on average was collected from each donor into heparinised tubes. A BD FACSAria II was used to sort naive, central memory, regulatory and stem cell-like memory CD4+ T cells with a panel that included CD45RO, CCR7, CD25, CD127, CD95 and CD27. A purity above 98% was achieved for all sorted populations. Right away, PBMCs were isolated by Lymphoprep density gradient centrifugation and were stained directly, with no culture step. To minimize batch effects, samples were stained and sorted in pairs, one healthy donor with one patient per experiment. Trimming accounts for 6 bases at V and 8 bases at J, while the number of junction bases matched to no gene is 11. Its CDR3 holds 15 amino acids, cysteine through phenylalanine. Of the read, only the CDR3 DNA is kept; its 45 bases are in frame from base 1. In the germline V gene (reference sequence), CDR1 corresponds to MNHEY and CDR2 to SMNVEV.

The High Capacity cDNA Reverse Transcription Kit was used to reverse transcribe all of the isolated RNA, meaning that expressed TCRB transcripts were what got sequenced. Deep immunoSEQ sequencing was applied to naive, central memory and regulatory T cell samples, giving an average of roughly 3.5 million total reads per sample. Sorted cells were lysed in RLT buffer, and RNA was extracted using DNase-treated RNeasy Micro or Mini kits according to cell number. Each cell subset was processed on its own to prevent cross-contamination, while patient and healthy donor samples were processed together. Using the immunoSEQ multiplex PCR, TCRB sequences were amplified from cDNA into 87-bp fragments spanning the CDR3 region. The amplicons were sequenced using the Illumina HiSeq platform. As for the original processing: PCR bias was computationally corrected using synthetic template baselines, reads within Hamming distance 2 were collapsed, and singletons that could not be merged were discarded. By aligning reads against IMGT, V, D and J genes, CDR3 length, and insertions or deletions at six rearrangement sites were assigned. Within each subset, clonotype counts were normalized to sorted cell number, and only after that were true diversity and Gini coefficients computed with the tcR R package. Repertoire sharing was quantified using the overlap coefficient calculated on TCRB nucleotide sequences. Out-of-frame TCRB sequences from naive cells were analyzed as a proxy for the pre-selection repertoire. TCRdb carries this immuneACCESS record with in-frame sequences only. Its versions omit some clonotypes, under half of them owing to an unresolved V gene in the studies checked, with the rest unexplained. V, J and clone size are those of that table, while D and trimming were read from the DNA. Counted in this sample were over 350,000 clones; over 13% of them appeared once. Under 0.02% of the sample is in the top ten clones.

Sample: naive CD4+ T cells from blood. Explained via the paper, the cell subset or site label denotes: true naive CD4+ T cells. The V gene is TRBV27 and the J gene is TRBJ2-1; 9 of the junction bases match TRBD2. This TCR came from a woman under 30 in good health. The DNA sequence is as follows: TGTGCCAGCAGGGCAGCGGGAGGTAATCGACATGAGCAGTTCTTC. This translates into CASRAAGGNRHEQFF.